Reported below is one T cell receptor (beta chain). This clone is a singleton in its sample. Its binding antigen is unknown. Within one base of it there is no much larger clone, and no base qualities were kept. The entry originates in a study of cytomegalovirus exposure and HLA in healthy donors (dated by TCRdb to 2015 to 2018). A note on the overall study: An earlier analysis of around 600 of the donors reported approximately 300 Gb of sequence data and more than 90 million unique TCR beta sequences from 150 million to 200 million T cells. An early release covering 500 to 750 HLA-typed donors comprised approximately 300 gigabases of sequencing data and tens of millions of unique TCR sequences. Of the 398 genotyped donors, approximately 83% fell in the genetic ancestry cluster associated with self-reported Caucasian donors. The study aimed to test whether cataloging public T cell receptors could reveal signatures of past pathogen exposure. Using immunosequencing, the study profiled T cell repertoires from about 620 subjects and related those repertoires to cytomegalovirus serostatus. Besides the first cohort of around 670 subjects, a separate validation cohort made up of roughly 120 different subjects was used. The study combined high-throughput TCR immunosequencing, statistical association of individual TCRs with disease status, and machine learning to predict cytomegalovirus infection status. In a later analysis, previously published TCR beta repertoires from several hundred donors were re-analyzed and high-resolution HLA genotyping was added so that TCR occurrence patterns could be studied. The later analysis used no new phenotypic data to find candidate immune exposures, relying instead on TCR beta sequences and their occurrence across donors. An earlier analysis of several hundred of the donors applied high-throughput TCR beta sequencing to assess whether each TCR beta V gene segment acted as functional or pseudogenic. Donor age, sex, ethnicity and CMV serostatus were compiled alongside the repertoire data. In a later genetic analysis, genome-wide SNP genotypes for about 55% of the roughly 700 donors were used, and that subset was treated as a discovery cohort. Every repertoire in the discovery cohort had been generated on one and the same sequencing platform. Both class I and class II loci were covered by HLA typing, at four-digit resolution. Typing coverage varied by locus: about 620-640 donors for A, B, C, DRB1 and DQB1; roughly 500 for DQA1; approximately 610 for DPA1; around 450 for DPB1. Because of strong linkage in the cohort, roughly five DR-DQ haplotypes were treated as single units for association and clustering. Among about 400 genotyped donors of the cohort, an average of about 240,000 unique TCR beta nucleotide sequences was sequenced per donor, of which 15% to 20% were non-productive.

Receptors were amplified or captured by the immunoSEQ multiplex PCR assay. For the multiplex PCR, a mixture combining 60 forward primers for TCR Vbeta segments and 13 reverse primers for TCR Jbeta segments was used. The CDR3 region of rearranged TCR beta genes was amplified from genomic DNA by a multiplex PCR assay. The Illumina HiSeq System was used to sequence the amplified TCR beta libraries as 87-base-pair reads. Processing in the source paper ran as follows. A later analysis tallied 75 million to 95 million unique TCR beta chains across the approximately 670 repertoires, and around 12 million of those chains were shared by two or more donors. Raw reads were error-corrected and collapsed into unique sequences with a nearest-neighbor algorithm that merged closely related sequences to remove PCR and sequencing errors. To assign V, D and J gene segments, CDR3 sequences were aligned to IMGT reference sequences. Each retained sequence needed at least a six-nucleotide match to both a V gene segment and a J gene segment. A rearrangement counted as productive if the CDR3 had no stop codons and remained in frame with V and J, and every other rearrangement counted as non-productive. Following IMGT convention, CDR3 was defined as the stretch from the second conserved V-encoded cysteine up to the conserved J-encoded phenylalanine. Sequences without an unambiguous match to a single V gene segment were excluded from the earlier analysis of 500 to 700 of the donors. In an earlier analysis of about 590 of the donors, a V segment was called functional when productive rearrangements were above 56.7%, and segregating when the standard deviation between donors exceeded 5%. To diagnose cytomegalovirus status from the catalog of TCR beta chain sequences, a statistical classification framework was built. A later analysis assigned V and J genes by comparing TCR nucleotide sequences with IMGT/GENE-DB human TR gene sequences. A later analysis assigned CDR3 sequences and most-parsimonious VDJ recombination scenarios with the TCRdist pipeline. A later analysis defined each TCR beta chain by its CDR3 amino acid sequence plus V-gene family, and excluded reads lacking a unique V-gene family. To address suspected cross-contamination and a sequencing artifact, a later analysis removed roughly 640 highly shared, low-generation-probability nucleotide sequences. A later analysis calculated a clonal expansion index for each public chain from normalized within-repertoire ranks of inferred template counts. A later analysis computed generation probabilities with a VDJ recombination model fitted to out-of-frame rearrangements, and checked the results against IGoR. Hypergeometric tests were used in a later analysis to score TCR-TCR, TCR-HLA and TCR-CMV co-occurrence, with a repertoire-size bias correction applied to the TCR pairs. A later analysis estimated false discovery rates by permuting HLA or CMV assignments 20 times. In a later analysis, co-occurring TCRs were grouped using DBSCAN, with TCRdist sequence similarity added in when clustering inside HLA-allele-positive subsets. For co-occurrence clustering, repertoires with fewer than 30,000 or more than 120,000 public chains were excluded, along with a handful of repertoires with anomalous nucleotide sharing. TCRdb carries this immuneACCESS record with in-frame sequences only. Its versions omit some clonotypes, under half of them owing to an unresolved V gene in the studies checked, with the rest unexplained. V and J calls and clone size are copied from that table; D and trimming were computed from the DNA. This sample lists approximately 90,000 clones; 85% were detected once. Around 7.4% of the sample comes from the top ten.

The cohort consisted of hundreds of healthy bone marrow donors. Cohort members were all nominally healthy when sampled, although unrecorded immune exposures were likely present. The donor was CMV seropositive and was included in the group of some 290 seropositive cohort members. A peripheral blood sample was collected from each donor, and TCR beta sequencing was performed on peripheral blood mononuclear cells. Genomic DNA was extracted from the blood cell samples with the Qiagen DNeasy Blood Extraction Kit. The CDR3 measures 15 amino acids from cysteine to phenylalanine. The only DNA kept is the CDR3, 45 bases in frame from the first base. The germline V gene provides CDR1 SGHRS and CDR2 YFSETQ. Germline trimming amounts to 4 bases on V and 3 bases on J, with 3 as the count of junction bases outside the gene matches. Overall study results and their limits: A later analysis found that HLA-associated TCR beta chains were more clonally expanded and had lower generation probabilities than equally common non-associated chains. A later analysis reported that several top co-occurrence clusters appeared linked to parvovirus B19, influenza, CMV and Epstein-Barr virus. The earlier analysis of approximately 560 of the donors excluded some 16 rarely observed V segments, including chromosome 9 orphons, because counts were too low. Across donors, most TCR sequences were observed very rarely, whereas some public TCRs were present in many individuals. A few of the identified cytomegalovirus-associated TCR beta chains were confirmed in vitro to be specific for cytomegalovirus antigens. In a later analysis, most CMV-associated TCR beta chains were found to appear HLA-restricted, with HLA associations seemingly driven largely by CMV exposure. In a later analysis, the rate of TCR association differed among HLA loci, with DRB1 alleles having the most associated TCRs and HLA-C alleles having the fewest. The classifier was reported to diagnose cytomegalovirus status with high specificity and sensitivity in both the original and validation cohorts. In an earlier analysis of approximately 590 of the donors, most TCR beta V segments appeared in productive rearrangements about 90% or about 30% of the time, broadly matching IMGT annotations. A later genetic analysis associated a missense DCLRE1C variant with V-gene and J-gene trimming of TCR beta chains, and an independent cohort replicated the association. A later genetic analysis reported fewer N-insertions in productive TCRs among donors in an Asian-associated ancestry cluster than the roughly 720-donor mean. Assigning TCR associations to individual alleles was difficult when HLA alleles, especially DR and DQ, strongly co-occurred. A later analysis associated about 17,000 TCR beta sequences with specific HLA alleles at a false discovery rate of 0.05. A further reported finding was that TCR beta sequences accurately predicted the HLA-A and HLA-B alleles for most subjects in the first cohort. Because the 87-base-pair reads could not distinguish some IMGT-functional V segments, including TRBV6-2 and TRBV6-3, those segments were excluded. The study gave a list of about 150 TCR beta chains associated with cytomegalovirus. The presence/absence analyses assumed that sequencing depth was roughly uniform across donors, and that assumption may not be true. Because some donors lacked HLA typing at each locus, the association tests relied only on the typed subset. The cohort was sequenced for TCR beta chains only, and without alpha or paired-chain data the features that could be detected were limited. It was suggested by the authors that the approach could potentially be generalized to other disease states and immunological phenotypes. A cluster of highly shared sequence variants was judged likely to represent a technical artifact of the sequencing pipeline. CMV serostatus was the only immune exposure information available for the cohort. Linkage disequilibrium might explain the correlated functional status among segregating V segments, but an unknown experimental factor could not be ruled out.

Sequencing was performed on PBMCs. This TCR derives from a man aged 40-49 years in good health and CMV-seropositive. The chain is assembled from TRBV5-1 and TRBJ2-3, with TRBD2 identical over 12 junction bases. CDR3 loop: CASSRTSGETDTQYF. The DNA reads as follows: TGCGCCAGCAGCAGGACTAGCGGGGAGACAGATACGCAGTATTTT.